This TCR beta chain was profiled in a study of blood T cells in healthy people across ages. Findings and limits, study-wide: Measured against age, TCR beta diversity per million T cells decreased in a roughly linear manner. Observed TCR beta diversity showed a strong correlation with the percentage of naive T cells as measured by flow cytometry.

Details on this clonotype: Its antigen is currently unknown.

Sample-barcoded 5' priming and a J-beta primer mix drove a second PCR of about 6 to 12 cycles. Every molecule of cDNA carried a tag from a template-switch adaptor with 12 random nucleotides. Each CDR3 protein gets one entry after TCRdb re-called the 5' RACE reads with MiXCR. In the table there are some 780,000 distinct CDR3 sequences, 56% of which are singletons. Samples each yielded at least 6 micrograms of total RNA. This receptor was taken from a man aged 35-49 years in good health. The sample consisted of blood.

The CDR3 DNA sequence: TGTGCCAGCAGTTATCCAGGCCAAGAGACCCAGTACTTC. It encodes CASSYPGQETQYF. The rearrangement uses TRBV6-5 and TRBJ2-5; D call uncertain. V lost 3 bases and J lost 1, with 6 bases in between. Germline CDR1 and CDR2: MNHEY and SVGAGI. The CDR3 is made up of 13 amino acids.